Presented here are 21 T cell receptor beta chains from one specimen sequenced in a study of cytomegalovirus exposure and HLA in healthy donors. Vbeta (60) and Jbeta (13) primers were used in the PCR. TCRdb's copy holds only in-frame clones and misses some; the assay was immunoSEQ multiplex PCR. The sample shows 95,000 to 110,000 clones, 60% to 80% of them seen only once. Material for sequencing was PBMCs. These receptors originate from a man in his sixties in good health and CMV-seropositive.

This chain connects TRBV5-1 to TRBJ2-2; TRBD1 aligns across 7 bases. This CDR3 is built from 15 residues. CDR1 SGHRS and CDR2 YFSETQ come from the germline V gene. After removal of 1 base from V and 3 bases from J, the junction contained 3 bases not matched to a gene. The CDR3 loop is CASSLPGGYTGELFF. The CDR3 bases are TGCGCCAGCAGCTTGCCAGGGGGTTACACCGGGGAGCTGTTTTTT.

J is TRBJ2-7 and V is TRBV4-1, with 7 positions matching TRBD1. V shed 6 bases, J shed 3 bases, and the junction held 8 bases outside the gene matches. The CDR3 runs 14 residues. Germline CDR1 reads MGHRA; CDR2 reads YSYEKL. The CDR3 DNA is TGCGCCAGCAGGGACCAACAGGGGAGCTACGAGCAGTACTTC. It codes for CASRDQQGSYEQYF.

This clone has ten or more counts. The genes are TRBV30 and TRBJ2-2, with a tentative D call TRBD1 (5 bases). Between the trimmed V and J ends, which lost 0 bases and 1 base, there was a span of 12 bases. The CDR3 spans 16 residues. Germline CDR1 GTSNPN, CDR2 SVGIG (reference sequence). The CDR3 region has the DNA TGTGCCTGGAGTGTAGGATGGCAGGGGAACACCGGGGAGCTGTTTTTT. It specifies CAWSVGWQGNTGELFF.

This clone was picked up a small number of times. This chain connects TRBV18 to TRBJ1-5, with D perhaps matching TRBD1 (6 bases). CDR1 and CDR2 from the germline V gene are KGHSH and LQKENI. V was cut by 2 bases and J by 1 base, with 6 bases left in between. The CDR3 is made up of 14 amino acids. The CDR3 protein is CASSPGQSNQPQHF. In DNA, the CDR3 is TGTGCCAGCTCACCAGGACAGAGCAATCAGCCCCAGCATTTT.

The table lists this clone with a few counts. The chain uses TRBV11-3 and TRBJ2-1; D is perhaps TRBD1 (5 bases). Looked up from germline, CDR1 is SGHNT and CDR2 is YENEEA. The CDR3 is 16 amino acids. Trimming cost V 1 base and J 9 bases, with 19 bases left between them. CDR3 DNA: TGTGCCAGCAGCTTAGGTTTACAGGACGATTATCCTGAGCAGTTCTTC. The encoded protein is CASSLGLQDDYPEQFF.

This chain connects TRBV7-2 to TRBJ1-4; a weak D match, TRBD1 (5 bases). The CDR3 covers 15 residues. V dropped 3 bases and J dropped 8 bases, with 16 bases sitting between them. The germline gives CDR1 SGHTA, CDR2 FQGNSA. The CDR3 region is CASSLGGYREEKLFF. In nucleotides, the CDR3 is TGTGCCAGCAGCTTGGGGGGGTACCGAGAAGAAAAACTGTTTTTT. The variable domain in full, completed from reference TRBV7-2 and TRBJ1-4, reads GAGVSQSPSNKVTEKGKDVELRCDPISGHTALYWYRQSLGQGLEFLIYFQGNSAPDKSGLPSDRFSAERTGGSVSTLTIQRTQQEDSAVYLCASSLGGYREEKLFFGSGTQLSVL.

J is TRBJ1-5 and V is TRBV6-5; D might be TRBD1 (5 bases). V was clipped by 6 bases and J by 3 bases, with 9 bases between them. Germline CDR1 is MNHEY and CDR2 is SVGAGI. The CDR3 consists of 13 residues. CDR3 sequence (DNA): TGTGCCAGCAGAAGACAGCACAATCAGCCCCAGCATTTT. Translated, it gives CASRRQHNQPQHF.

The sample holds one count of this clone. The chain carries TRBV7-2 and TRBJ2-3, with TRBD2 matching over 8 bases. The CDR3 loop spans 16 amino acids. V shed 2 bases and J 4 bases; nucleotides not matched to a gene: 8. CDR1 SGHTA and CDR2 FQGNSA come from the germline V gene. DNA of the CDR3: TGTGCCAGCAGCTTATGGGCGGGGGGCCGCGCAGATACGCAGTATTTT. Its translation is CASSLWAGGRADTQYF. Based on the CDR3 plus reference TRBV7-2 and TRBJ2-3, the full variable domain is GAGVSQSPSNKVTEKGKDVELRCDPISGHTALYWYRQSLGQGLEFLIYFQGNSAPDKSGLPSDRFSAERTGGSVSTLTIQRTQQEDSAVYLCASSLWAGGRADTQYFGPGTRLTVL.

This clone has more than one count but fewer than ten. The chain combines TRBV5-4 with TRBJ1-6, with 9 bases that match TRBD1. Germline lookup yields CDR1 SGHNT and CDR2 YYREEE (reference sequence). The V gene end was trimmed by 5 bases and the J gene end by 9 bases; junction bases not matched to a gene: 6. This CDR3 comprises 14 residues. CDR3 in amino acids: CASSSDRGGSPLHF. The DNA for the CDR3 is TGTGCCAGCAGTTCGGACAGGGGCGGTTCACCCCTCCACTTT.

V is TRBV7-2 and J is TRBJ2-1; TRBD1 is a possible D gene (6 bases). The CDR3 is 15 amino acids. CDR1 is SGHTA, CDR2 FQGNSA, per germline. With 1 base removed from V and 8 bases from J, the gap between germline ends came to 15 bases. The CDR3 bases are TGTGCCAGCAGCTTAGTCGGGACAATCGGGGATGAGCAGTTCTTC. Its translation: CASSLVGTIGDEQFF.

This chain connects TRBV18 to TRBJ1-2, with D possibly TRBD1 on 6 matching bases. V lost 3 bases and J lost 1, with 9 bases in between. The CDR3 covers 14 residues. Germline loops: CDR1 KGHSH, CDR2 LQKENI. CDR3 loop: CASSPQGINYGYTF. The CDR3 DNA reads TGTGCCAGCTCACCTCAGGGGATTAACTATGGCTACACCTTC.

The genes are TRBV9 and TRBJ2-1; the D gene is possibly TRBD1 (6 bases). The germline V gene encodes CDR1 SGDLS and CDR2 YYNGEE. The CDR3 runs to 14 residues. Trimming took off 1 base at V and 5 bases at J, with 10 bases between the two ends. The CDR3, as DNA: TGTGCCAGCAGCGTAAGGGGGAGAGACAATGAGCAGTTCTTC. Protein: CASSVRGRDNEQFF.

The rearrangement uses TRBV18 and TRBJ2-5; D may be TRBD1 (6 bases). V gave up 3 bases and J gave up 2 bases, with 13 bases separating them. The germline V gene has CDR1 KGHSH and CDR2 LQKENI. The CDR3 has 15 residues. The CDR3 here is CASSPLRTAQETQYF. The CDR3 DNA reads TGTGCCAGCTCACCGCTTAGGACAGCGCAAGAGACCCAGTACTTC.

The table lists this clone with a count of one. This chain connects TRBV6-5 to TRBJ2-7; D is unclear. V was trimmed by 7 bases and J by 5 bases, leaving 18 bases between them. CDR3 length: 14 amino acids. The V gene's germline CDR1 is MNHEY and CDR2 SVGAGI. The CDR3 spells CASKFLETMHEQYF. The CDR3 coding sequence is TGTGCCAGCAAGTTTCTGGAAACTATGCACGAGCAGTACTTC.

This rearrangement joins TRBV2 to TRBJ2-1; weak D call: TRBD2 (7 bases). Trimming cost V 2 bases and J 6 bases, with 17 bases left between them. The CDR3 length is 16 residues. Germline CDR1 SNHLY, CDR2 FYNNEI. The CDR3 here is CASSELGGGVGNEQFF. The CDR3 DNA is TGTGCCAGCAGTGAATTGGGAGGGGGGGTGGGCAATGAGCAGTTCTTC.

This clone occurred once. The V gene is TRBV5-1, the J gene TRBJ2-1; 9 bases align to TRBD1. The CDR3 has 17 residues. Germline lookup yields CDR1 SGHRS and CDR2 YFSETQ. V shed 4 bases and J 0 bases; nucleotides not matched to a gene: 8. The CDR3 DNA is TGCGCCAGCAGCCTGGGACAGGGAAGGACCTCCTACAATGAGCAGTTCTTC. It is translated as CASSLGQGRTSYNEQFF.

This chain connects TRBV11-2 to TRBJ2-7; D is unresolved. Per the germline V gene, CDR1 is SGHAT and CDR2 is FQNNGV. V lost 5 bases, J lost 0 bases, and 17 bases lay in between. The CDR3 covers 16 residues. The CDR3 spells CASSPRPVADSYEQYF. The CDR3, as DNA: TGTGCCAGCAGCCCAAGACCAGTGGCGGACTCCTACGAGCAGTACTTC. Drawing the rest from reference TRBV11-2 and TRBJ2-7, the complete variable domain is EAGVAQSPRYKIIEKRQSVAFWCNPISGHATLYWYQQILGQGPKLLIQFQNNGVVDDSQLPKDRFSAERLKGVDSTLKIQPAKLEDSAVYLCASSPRPVADSYEQYFGPGTRLTVT.

The chain carries TRBV18 and TRBJ2-7; 11 bases match TRBD1. The V gene end was trimmed by 3 bases and the J gene end by 6 bases; junction bases not matched to a gene: 13. The CDR3 totals 17 residues. CDR1 and CDR2 from the germline V gene are KGHSH and LQKENI. CDR3 coding DNA: TGTGCCAGCTCACCTTTAAGCCCCGGGACAGGGGGTTCCGAGCAGTACTTC. It yields the protein CASSPLSPGTGGSEQYF.

The chain couples TRBV12-5 to TRBJ2-5; perhaps TRBD2 as D (5 bases). The CDR3 consists of 15 residues. The germline V gene has CDR1 LGHNT and CDR2 FRNRAP. Trimming shortened V by 1 base and J by 5 bases, and 14 bases separated the two germline ends. The CDR3 loop reads CASGLGQQTGETQYF. In DNA form, the CDR3 reads TGTGCTAGTGGTTTGGGTCAGCAAACGGGGGAGACCCAGTACTTC.

The chain uses TRBV6-9 and TRBJ2-1; D gene unclear. V was cut by 1 base and J by 6 bases, with 13 bases left in between. The CDR3 is 15 residues long. The germline V gene encodes CDR1 MNHGY and CDR2 SVAAGI. CDR3 loop: CASSYFPLRGNEQFF. The CDR3 DNA sequence: TGTGCCAGCAGTTATTTTCCCCTACGAGGCAATGAGCAGTTCTTC.

A single count supports this clone. This chain joins TRBV5-1 and TRBJ2-1; TRBD1 agrees at 10 bases. Germline CDR1 and CDR2: SGHRS and YFSETQ. There are 14 residues in the CDR3. J was trimmed by 5 bases and V by 4 bases; bases with no gene match: 3. CDR3 nucleotide sequence: TGCGCCAGCAGCGGGGACAGGGGTAACAATGAGCAGTTCTTC. Translating gives CASSGDRGNNEQFF.